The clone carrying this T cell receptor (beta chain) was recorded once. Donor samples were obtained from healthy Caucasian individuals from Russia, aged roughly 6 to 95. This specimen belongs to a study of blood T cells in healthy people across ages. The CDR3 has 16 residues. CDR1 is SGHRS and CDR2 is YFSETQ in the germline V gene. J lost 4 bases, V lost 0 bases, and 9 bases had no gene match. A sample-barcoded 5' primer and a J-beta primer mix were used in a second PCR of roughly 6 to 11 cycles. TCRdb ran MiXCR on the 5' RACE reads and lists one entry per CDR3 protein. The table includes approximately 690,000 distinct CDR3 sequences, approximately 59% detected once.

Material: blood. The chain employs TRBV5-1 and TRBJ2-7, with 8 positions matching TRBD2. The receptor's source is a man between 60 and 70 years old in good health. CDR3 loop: CASSLAPGLVGYEQYF. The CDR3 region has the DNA TGCGCCAGCAGCTTGGCTCCGGGACTAGTAGGGTACGAGCAGTACTTC.